What follows is one T cell receptor beta chain and its context. The data stem from a study of blood T cell repertoires in COVID-19. The germline V gene encodes CDR1 LNHDA and CDR2 SQIVND (reference sequence). This CDR3 spans 16 amino acids. J lost 8 bases, V lost 7 bases, and 16 bases had no gene match. Some clones are missing from TCRdb's copy, which holds only in-frame ones; the method was immunoSEQ multiplex PCR. The sample has 200,000 to 300,000 clones, around four fifths seen once; the top ten hold 5.5% to 8%. The source is a woman aged 55 to 70 with active or convalescent COVID-19. What was sequenced was peripheral blood. The chain couples TRBV19 to TRBJ1-2, with 10 bases fitting TRBD1. CDR3 protein: CASKNLRDRGQGGYTF. Here the CDR3 DNA reads TGTGCCAGTAAAAATCTCCGTGACAGGGGGCAGGGGGGCTACACCTTC.